Presented here are 15 T cell receptor beta chains from one specimen sequenced in a study of blood T cell repertoires in COVID-19. Clones were read by immunoSEQ multiplex PCR, and TCRdb kept only the in-frame ones, dropping some. The data hold some 30,000 clones, with about nine tenths observed a single time. Sequenced input: peripheral blood. The receptor source for this set is a man in his 60s with active COVID-19.

The rearrangement links TRBV5-1 to TRBJ2-7; a weak D match, TRBD1 (6 bases). The V end was cut by 0 bases, the J end by 2 bases, with 12 bases between. The CDR3 is made up of 15 amino acids. Per germline, CDR1 SGHRS and CDR2 YFSETQ. For the CDR3, the DNA is TGCGCCAGCAGCTTGGATCAGGGGTCCCCCTACGAGCAGTACTTC. Translated: CASSLDQGSPYEQYF.

The chain combines TRBV6-1 with TRBJ1-4; tentative D call: TRBD1 (6 bases). V lost 5 bases to trimming and J lost 7 bases, with 17 bases between them. This CDR3 contains 15 residues. CDR1 is MNHNS, CDR2 SASEGT, per germline. The CDR3 region is CASSQRTVSGEKLFF. CDR3 coding DNA: TGTGCCAGCAGTCAGCGGACAGTTTCTGGTGAAAAACTGTTTTTT.

Here the CDR3 DNA reads TGTGCCAGCAGCTGGAGGGACACCGGGGAGCTGTTTTTT. Its translation: CASSWRDTGELFF. The chain uses TRBV6-5 and TRBJ2-2; a weak D match, TRBD2 (6 bases). V was trimmed by 6 bases and J by 3 bases, leaving 8 bases between them. Germline V CDR1 and CDR2: MNHEY, SVGAGI. CDR3 length: 13 residues.

The genes are TRBV6-6 and TRBJ1-4; 7 nucleotides align to TRBD1. Looked up from germline, CDR1 is MNHNY and CDR2 is SVGAGI (reference sequence). The CDR3 runs 14 residues. J lost 6 bases, V lost 5 bases, and 6 bases had no gene match. For the CDR3, the DNA is TGTGCCAGCAGTCCGGACAGGAACTATGAAAAACTGTTTTTT. This sequence encodes CASSPDRNYEKLFF.

The V call is TRBV7-2, the J call TRBJ2-7, with 10 positions matching TRBD2. Germline trimming cut 3 bases from V and 3 bases from J; bases unmatched to any gene: 2. CDR1 is SGHTA, CDR2 FQGNSA, per germline. The CDR3 runs 14 residues. CDR3 region: CASSFTSGVYEQYF. In DNA form, the CDR3 reads TGTGCCAGCAGCTTCACTAGCGGGGTCTACGAGCAGTACTTC. Filled out from reference TRBV7-2 and TRBJ2-7, the complete variable domain reads GAGVSQSPSNKVTEKGKDVELRCDPISGHTALYWYRQSLGQGLEFLIYFQGNSAPDKSGLPSDRFSAERTGGSVSTLTIQRTQQEDSAVYLCASSFTSGVYEQYFGPGTRLTVT.

This chain joins TRBV19 and TRBJ1-4; 8 bases are shared with TRBD1. Germline V gene lookup returns CDR1 LNHDA and CDR2 SQIVND (reference sequence). V shed 4 bases, J shed 2 bases, and the junction held 3 bases outside the gene matches. This CDR3 has 15 residues. The CDR3 protein is CASSTRTGTNEKLFF. As DNA, the CDR3 is TGTGCCAGTAGTACCCGGACAGGGACTAATGAAAAACTGTTTTTT.

V and J are TRBV9 and TRBJ2-1; 10 nucleotides align to TRBD1. Trimming at V came to 3 bases and at J to 2 bases, leaving 2 bases not matched to a gene. This CDR3 has 15 residues. Germline V gives CDR1 SGDLS, CDR2 YYNGEE. The CDR3 DNA reads as TGTGCCAGCAGCGATGGACAGGGGGCCTACAATGAGCAGTTCTTC. Translating gives CASSDGQGAYNEQFF.

This sequence joins TRBV5-1 and TRBJ2-1; TRBD2 aligns across 8 bases. CDR3 length equals 15 residues. Trimming took 2 bases from V and 6 from J; bases not matched to a gene: 7. Germline V gene lookup returns CDR1 SGHRS and CDR2 YFSETQ. CDR3 nucleotides: TGCGCCAGCAGCTTAGCGGGACTAGATATCAATGAGCAGTTCTTC. As protein: CASSLAGLDINEQFF.

The chain has TRBV9 and TRBJ2-3; no firm D call. This CDR3 region has 16 residues. CDR1 and CDR2 from the germline V gene are SGDLS and YYNGEE. V lost 4 bases to trimming and J lost 2 bases, with 17 bases between them. In nucleotides, the CDR3 is TGTGCCAGCAGCCCACTCCCGGGTTTGAACACAGATACGCAGTATTTT. Protein sequence: CASSPLPGLNTDTQYF.

CDR3 sequence (DNA): TGTGCCAGCAGCTACCGGGACAGGACCCTAAACACCGGGGAGCTGTTTTTT. The encoded protein is CASSYRDRTLNTGELFF. This rearrangement joins TRBV7-8 to TRBJ2-2; 8 positions match TRBD1. CDR3 length: 17 residues. Trimming cost V 4 bases and J 2 bases; bases outside gene matches: 9. CDR1 and CDR2 from the germline V gene are SGHVS and FQNEAQ.

For the CDR3, the DNA is TGTGCCAGCAGCTTTGTGAGGGTCTCTAACTATGGCTACACCTTC. This translates into CASSFVRVSNYGYTF. The chain uses TRBV7-9 and TRBJ1-2; D uncertain. V lost 3 bases and J lost 0, with 11 bases in between. Germline V gene sequence: CDR1 SEHNR, CDR2 FQNEAQ (reference sequence). This CDR3 contains 15 residues.

V usage is TRBV19 and J usage is TRBJ1-2; a possible D gene is TRBD1 (6 bases). Trimming removed 8 bases from V and 4 bases from J, with 20 bases in between. The V gene's germline CDR1 is LNHDA and CDR2 SQIVND (reference sequence). CDR3 length: 15 residues. The CDR3 DNA follows: TGTGCCAGTTCGATACTCGGGGGGCAAGGCTATGGCTACACCTTC. It yields the protein CASSILGGQGYGYTF.

CDR3 residues: CASSVDRGNTEAFF. DNA of the CDR3: TGTGCCAGTAGTGTGGACAGGGGAAACACTGAAGCTTTCTTT. This chain uses TRBV19 with TRBJ1-1; 9 bases line up with TRBD1. V gave up 5 bases and J gave up 2 bases; unmatched junction bases: 3. Germline CDR1 is LNHDA and CDR2 is SQIVND (reference sequence). The CDR3 is 14 amino acids.

The chain recombines TRBV7-2 with TRBJ1-2; D gene ambiguous. CDR3 length: 13 amino acids. Germline V gene lookup returns CDR1 SGHTA and CDR2 FQGNSA. Trimming removed 5 bases at V and 2 bases at J, with 9 bases between. CDR3 coding DNA: TGTGCCAGCAGCGGCGGGCCCAACTATGGCTACACCTTC. Translation: CASSGGPNYGYTF.

This chain uses TRBV5-6 with TRBJ2-5; TRBD2 aligns across 11 bases. The CDR3 is made up of 15 amino acids. Trimming at V came to 1 base and at J to 5 bases, leaving 4 bases not matched to a gene. Looked up from germline, CDR1 is SGHDT and CDR2 is YYEEEE. This CDR3 is CASSLLAGGRETQYF. In DNA, the CDR3 is TGTGCCAGCAGCTTGCTAGCGGGGGGTAGGGAGACCCAGTACTTC.